This is a list of T cell receptor beta chains from one sample in a study of human T cells and chemical hapten exposure. TCRdb re-derived calls from the RACE reads in MiXCR, one entry per CDR3 protein. Of tens of thousands of distinct CDR3 sequences listed, almost 4.5% are singletons. Sequencing was carried out using whole blood. The receptors come from a human donor in good health. Some clones in this sample may be carry-over from other donors' samples. CDR3s include the opening cysteine and the closing phenylalanine or tryptophan. The D gene is left open where the match is weak.

d_gene | j_gene | v_gene | CDR3aa
- | TRBJ2-5 | TRBV6-2/TRBV6-3 | CATTFLPGGETQYF
- | TRBJ2-1 | TRBV12-5 | CASSGWIDYNEQFF
- | TRBJ1-1 | TRBV11-2 | CASSRPTVTEAFF
TRBD2 | TRBJ2-1 | TRBV20-1 | CSARDSRRAGDSFF
- | TRBJ1-1 | TRBV12-3/TRBV12-4 | CASSLGGDTEAFF
TRBD1 | TRBJ2-3 | TRBV27 | CASSLLTGGVKDTQYF
TRBD2 | TRBJ2-7 | TRBV7-2 | CASSNLAGAYEQYF
- | TRBJ1-2 | TRBV27 | CASSSINRDGYTF
- | TRBJ1-1 | TRBV28 | CAQTPVTEMNTEAFF
- | TRBJ2-2 | TRBV5-5 | CASSLESGSGELFF
TRBD2 | TRBJ2-5 | TRBV12-3/TRBV12-4 | CASSSTGSGRQETQYF
- | TRBJ1-4 | TRBV28 | CASGWAPKKLFF
- | TRBJ2-7 | TRBV21-1 | CASSKSAGVYEQYF
- | TRBJ1-1 | TRBV18 | CASSPPFGGQTEAFF
TRBD1 | TRBJ1-2 | TRBV4-1 | CASSHGGTGDYGYTF
TRBD2 | TRBJ2-1 | TRBV7-9 | CASSLYPLAATNEQFF
TRBD2 | TRBJ2-7 | TRBV11-2 | CASSPEGLAGVKF
- | TRBJ2-7 | TRBV4-1 | CASSRGVSYEQYF
TRBD1 | TRBJ2-4 | TRBV7-9 | CASSPDRGVKNIQYF
- | TRBJ1-5 | TRBV20-1 | CSARAGAGNQPQHF
TRBD2 | TRBJ2-2 | TRBV10-3 | CAIRGERESGELFF
TRBD1 | TRBJ2-7 | TRBV29-1 | CSVEGDRGNYEQYF
TRBD1 | TRBJ2-3 | TRBV28 | CASSLIRGTDTQYF
- | TRBJ1-1 | TRBV5-1 | CASSFSAENTEAFF
- | TRBJ2-1 | TRBV9 | CASSVGQLGGGEQFF
- | TRBJ1-2 | TRBV6-2/TRBV6-3 | CASSSAGGASYTF
- | TRBJ2-3 | TRBV6-2/TRBV6-3 | CASSWGAHYGDTQYF
- | TRBJ1-5 | TRBV7-2 | CASSLVTSNQPQHF
TRBD2 | TRBJ2-3 | TRBV7-3 | CASSANPHGTRTDTQYF
- | TRBJ1-2 | TRBV12-5 | CASGFTLPDRRANYGYTF
- | TRBJ1-2 | TRBV5-1 | CASRSTGPSYGYTF
TRBD2 | TRBJ2-6 | TRBV7-8 | CASSLVGTSVAGANVLTF
- | TRBJ1-1 | TRBV28 | CASGDPNTEAFF
- | TRBJ2-2 | TRBV29-1 | CSVRAGAYTGELFF
TRBD1 | TRBJ1-5 | TRBV10-2 | CASKMTGSNQPQHF
TRBD1 | TRBJ1-5 | TRBV28 | CASSSGQGIGPQHF
TRBD1 | TRBJ2-2 | TRBV6-1 | CASSTGVTGELFF
- | TRBJ2-7 | TRBV30 | CAWAGSYEQYF
- | TRBJ2-3 | TRBV19 | CASSRSAKGETDTQYF
- | TRBJ2-2 | TRBV20-1 | CSARDPTTGELFF
TRBD2 | TRBJ2-2 | TRBV7-3 | CASSSLAGATGELFF
- | TRBJ2-3 | TRBV9 | CASSVEWGQYF
- | TRBJ1-2 | TRBV9 | CASRKGSNYGYTF
- | TRBJ1-6 | TRBV4-2 | CASSLTGMGDPNSPLHF
TRBD1 | TRBJ1-6 | TRBV20-1 | CSVYTTGGHSPLHF
- | TRBJ1-1 | TRBV29-1 | CSVRRSQRTEAFF